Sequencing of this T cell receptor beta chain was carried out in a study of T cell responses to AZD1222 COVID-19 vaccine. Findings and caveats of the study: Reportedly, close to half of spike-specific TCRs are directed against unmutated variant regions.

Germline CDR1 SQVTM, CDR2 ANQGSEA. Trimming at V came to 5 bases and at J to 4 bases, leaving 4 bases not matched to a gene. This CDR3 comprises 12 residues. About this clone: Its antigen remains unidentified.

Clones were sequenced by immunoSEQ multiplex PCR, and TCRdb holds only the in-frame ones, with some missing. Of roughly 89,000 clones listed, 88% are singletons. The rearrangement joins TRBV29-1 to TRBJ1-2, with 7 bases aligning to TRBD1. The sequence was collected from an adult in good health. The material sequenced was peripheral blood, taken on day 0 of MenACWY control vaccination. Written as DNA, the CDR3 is TGCAGCGTTTCCCGGGACAGCTATGGCTACACCTTC. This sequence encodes CSVSRDSYGYTF.